This T cell receptor beta chain was retrieved from a study of cytomegalovirus exposure and HLA in healthy donors. Regarding the study as a whole: Several top significant clusters appeared, in a later analysis, to be linked to common viral pathogens. TCR beta sequences reportedly predicted the HLA-A and HLA-B alleles of most subjects accurately.

This PCR relied on a set of 60 Vbeta primers and 13 Jbeta primers. TCRdb keeps only in-frame clones here, not all; method: immunoSEQ multiplex PCR. The profile shows over 75,000 clones, approximately 9% of them singletons. The CDR3 is 17 residues long. Trimming stripped 0 bases from V and 2 bases from J, with 16 bases between. Germline CDR1 SNHLY, CDR2 FYNNEI. This clone was counted only a few times. Its cognate antigen is unknown. The TCR originated in a man aged 45-60 years in good health and CMV-seropositive. The material sequenced was PBMCs. This chain joins TRBV2 and TRBJ2-5; D is undetermined. The CDR3 loop is CASSEADPRYSQETQYF. The CDR3 bases are TGTGCCAGCAGTGAAGCGGATCCGCGTTACAGTCAAGAGACCCAGTACTTC. The full variable domain, its missing parts supplied by reference TRBV2 and TRBJ2-5, is EPEVTQTPSHQVTQMGQEVILRCVPISNHLYFYWYRQILGQKVEFLVSFYNNEISEKSEIFDDQFSVERPDGSNFTLKIRSTKLEDSAMYFCASSEADPRYSQETQYFGPGTRLLVL.